A selection of T cell receptor beta chains follows, all from one sample in a study of blood T cell repertoires in COVID-19. Assay used: immunoSEQ multiplex PCR; TCRdb lists only in-frame clones, some missing. This table holds roughly 220,000 clones, 85% to 90% found once. Specimen: PBMCs or T cells enriched from blood (not recorded which). The receptors come from a woman between 18 and 30 years old in a cohort exposed to, infected with or recovered from COVID-19 (not recorded which). The CDR3 runs from the conserved cysteine through the conserved F or W. The order of the fields is J gene, V gene, clone size, D gene, CDR3 DNA, CDR3 protein. D genes are given only for firm matches. Only part of the rows carry a size: once, few, many, or a class if the clone is expanded.

>TRBJ1-2|TRBV19|-|TRBD1
TGTGCCAGTTCGGACCCAGGGGGCAGTGACTATGGCTACACCTTC
CASSDPGGSDYGYTF
>TRBJ1-3|TRBV19|-|TRBD1
TGTGCCAGTAGTCTCCCGGGACAGGGTAGACTAACCATATATTTT
CASSLPGQGRLTIYF
>TRBJ1-6|TRBV14|-|TRBD1
TGTGCCAGCAGCCAATTCGGACAGGGGAGGAATTCACCCCTCCACTTT
CASSQFGQGRNSPLHF
>TRBJ2-7|TRBV11-1|-|TRBD1
TGTGCCAGCAGCTTGTACAGGGGGGACGAGCAGTACTTC
CASSLYRGDEQYF
>TRBJ2-7|TRBV13|-|-
TGTGCCAGCAGCTACAACGGAGACTACGAGCAGTACTTC
CASSYNGDYEQYF
>TRBJ2-3|TRBV10-3|-|-
TGTGCCATCAGTGTTGAGGGCACAGATACGCAGTATTTT
CAISVEGTDTQYF
>TRBJ2-1|TRBV6-2/TRBV6-3|-|-
TGTGCCAGCAGTTACGCCGGGGAGCAGTTCTTC
CASSYAGEQFF
>TRBJ1-2|TRBV19|-|-
TGTGCCAGTAACGGCCGGGGAGAGGGTGGGTATGGCTACACCTTC
CASNGRGEGGYGYTF
>TRBJ1-1|TRBV14|-|-
TGTGCCAGCAGCCAAGTGACAGGAGCAGCTTTCTTT
CASSQVTGAAFF
>TRBJ2-1|TRBV9|-|-
TGTGCCAGCAGCCATATCGGGAATGAGCAGTTCTTC
CASSHIGNEQFF
>TRBJ1-6|TRBV3-1/TRBV3-2|-|TRBD1
TGTGCCAGCAGCCAAGTCGGCGGGACAGGGGCACCCCTCCACTTT
CASSQVGGTGAPLHF
>TRBJ2-3|TRBV7-9|-|-
TGTGCCTCTGGGGGCTACGAGACAGATACGCAGTATTTT
CASGGYETDTQYF
>TRBJ2-3|TRBV27|-|-
TGTGCCAGCCTCCGCGCCGGGGAGAGACCCACAGATACGCAGTATTTT
CASLRAGERPTDTQYF
>TRBJ2-7|TRBV15|-|TRBD2
TGTGCCACCAGCAGAGGCCCAGGGACTAGCGGGGGTCTGATCCGTAGGTACTTC
CATSRGPGTSGGLIRRYF
>TRBJ1-4|TRBV3-1/TRBV3-2|-|-
TGTGCCAGCAGCCCTACAGAGGGGACAACCACTAATGAAAAACTGTTTTTT
CASSPTEGTTTNEKLFF
>TRBJ2-7|TRBV6-5|-|-
TGTGCCAGCAGCGCTACGCCTACGAGTCCCTACGAGCAGTACTTC
CASSATPTSPYEQYF
>TRBJ2-5|TRBV6-1|once|TRBD1
TGTGCCAGCAGTGAGAGTTACGGACAGGGGATTGTAAAGACCCAGTACTTC
CASSESYGQGIVKTQYF
>TRBJ1-1|TRBV15|-|-
TGTGCCACCAGCAGAGATACGGCCAGGGAAGCTTTCTTT
CATSRDTAREAFF
>TRBJ2-1|TRBV3-1/TRBV3-2|once|-
TGTGCCAGCAGCCAATTCGAGGAGAGCTCCTACAATGAGCAGTTCTTC
CASSQFEESSYNEQFF
>TRBJ1-2|TRBV7-9|-|TRBD1
TGTGCCAGCAGTACGGGACAGGGGATCGGCTACACCTTC
CASSTGQGIGYTF
>TRBJ1-6|TRBV27|-|-
TGTGCCAGCAGTTTCGGACAGCTGAATTCACCCCTCCACTTT
CASSFGQLNSPLHF
>TRBJ2-5|TRBV3-1/TRBV3-2|-|-
TGTGCCAGCAGCCAAGATCGGGGTCCGGAGACCCAGTACTTC
CASSQDRGPETQYF
>TRBJ1-4|TRBV5-4|-|TRBD1
TGTGCCAGCAACTCGGGACAGGGGGAAAAACTGTTTTTT
CASNSGQGEKLFF
>TRBJ2-1|TRBV19|-|-
TGTGCCAGTAGTATAACGGAGGTGAGCTCCTACAATGAGCAGTTCTTC
CASSITEVSSYNEQFF
>TRBJ1-5|TRBV7-9|-|TRBD1
TGTGCCAGCAGCCGGGGACAGGGCGTTCAGCCCCAGCATTTT
CASSRGQGVQPQHF
>TRBJ2-7|TRBV11-3|-|TRBD1
TGTGCCAGCAGCTTAGACACAGGGGAATGGGGATACGAGCAGTACTTC
CASSLDTGEWGYEQYF
>TRBJ2-5|TRBV4-1|-|-
TGCGCCAGCAGCCAAAGAGGAGGGGCTGGGGGGGAGACCCAGTACTTC
CASSQRGGAGGETQYF
>TRBJ1-1|TRBV3-1/TRBV3-2|-|-
TGTGCCAGCAGCCCGTTTGGAGAGGGGAACACTGAAGCTTTCTTT
CASSPFGEGNTEAFF
>TRBJ1-5|TRBV2|-|-
TGTGCCAGCAGACTGGGGCCGGAGACCCAGCATTTT
CASRLGPETQHF
>TRBJ1-4|TRBV5-4|-|TRBD1
TGTGCCAGCAGCCGGGGACAGGGCGGGGAAAAACTGTTTTTT
CASSRGQGGEKLFF
>TRBJ2-4|TRBV7-9|-|-
TGTGCCAGCAGCTCCCCGGTAGGATCGGGCAGGGGAAACATTCAGTACTTC
CASSSPVGSGRGNIQYF
>TRBJ2-3|TRBV3-1/TRBV3-2|-|-
TGTGCCAGCAGCCAAGATAGTTCTAGCTTGGATACGCAGTATTTT
CASSQDSSSLDTQYF
>TRBJ2-1|TRBV9|-|-
TGTGCCAGCAGCGTACTACGGGAGCAGTTCTTC
CASSVLREQFF
>TRBJ1-1|TRBV24-1|once|TRBD1
TGTGCCACCCAAGGACAGGTGAACACTGAAGCTTTCTTT
CATQGQVNTEAFF
>TRBJ2-1|TRBV19|-|TRBD2
TGTGCCAGTAGTATAGATCACGGGCTAGCGGGGGCCCTCAGGGGCAATGAGCAGTTCTTC
CASSIDHGLAGALRGNEQFF
>TRBJ2-7|TRBV6-4|once|TRBD1
TGTGCCAGCAGACCGACAGGGATCTTCTACGAGCAGTACTTC
CASRPTGIFYEQYF
>TRBJ2-1|TRBV20-1|-|-
TGCAGTGCTAGTCGTGTGACTAGTATCTCCAATGAGCAGTTCTTC
CSASRVTSISNEQFF
>TRBJ2-7|TRBV7-2|-|-
TGTGCCAGCAGCTTAGCGGGGGGCTACGAGCAGTACTTC
CASSLAGGYEQYF
>TRBJ1-2|TRBV28|-|-
TGTGCCAGCAGCCCCACGGGAGATGGCTACACCTTC
CASSPTGDGYTF
>TRBJ2-1|TRBV7-3|-|-
TGTGCCAGCAGCTTAGATTCAGGGTTGAATGAGCAGTTCTTC
CASSLDSGLNEQFF
>TRBJ1-1|TRBV2|-|-
TGTGCCAGCAGTCCAGGGGTCCCAGGATCTGAAGCTTTCTTT
CASSPGVPGSEAFF
>TRBJ1-5|TRBV10-2|-|-
TGCGCCAGCAGGCTAGGAGGGAATCAGCCCCAGCATTTT
CASRLGGNQPQHF
>TRBJ2-1|TRBV9|once|TRBD2
TGTGCCAGCAGCCCCTGGACTAGCTCCGACTCCTACAATGAGCAGTTCTTC
CASSPWTSSDSYNEQFF
>TRBJ2-1|TRBV5-1|-|TRBD2
TGCGCCAGCAGGACTAGCGGGGGGACAAGCTCCTACAATGAGCAGTTCTTC
CASRTSGGTSSYNEQFF
>TRBJ2-7|TRBV12-3/TRBV12-4|-|-
TGTGCCAGCAGTTTATGGGACTCCGAGCAGTACTTC
CASSLWDSEQYF
>TRBJ1-3|TRBV7-9|-|TRBD1
TGTGCCAGCAGCTCCGTCCCGGGACAGGGGAGAACTGGAAACACCATATATTTT
CASSSVPGQGRTGNTIYF
>TRBJ2-3|TRBV5-1|-|TRBD2
TGCGCCAGCAGCTTTAGTGGGGCGGGGGTCACAGATACGCAGTATTTT
CASSFSGAGVTDTQYF
>TRBJ2-1|TRBV2|-|TRBD2
TGTGCCACCGGGACTAGGGATGAGCAGTTCTTC
CATGTRDEQFF
>TRBJ1-4|TRBV6-6|-|TRBD1
TGTGCCAGCAATCCCGGACGACAGGGGGCTTGGGAAAAACTGTTTTTT
CASNPGRQGAWEKLFF
>TRBJ1-5|TRBV19|-|-
TGTGCCAGTAGTATAGCCCCAGGGTTTCATCAGCCCCAGCATTTT
CASSIAPGFHQPQHF
>TRBJ1-2|TRBV5-5|-|-
TGTGCCAGCAGCTTGGTAACAGGAGCTAACTATGGCTACACCTTC
CASSLVTGANYGYTF
>TRBJ1-4|TRBV6-1|-|-
TGTGCCAGCAGTGACAGGGGCTCGGCTAATGAAAAACTGTTTTTT
CASSDRGSANEKLFF
>TRBJ2-1|TRBV4-2|once|-
TGTGCCAGCAGCCAAGACCGACATAGTAATGAGCAGTTCTTC
CASSQDRHSNEQFF
>TRBJ1-2|TRBV27|-|TRBD1
TGTGCCAGCAGCCCGGGACAGGGACCTAATGGCTACACCTTC
CASSPGQGPNGYTF
>TRBJ2-5|TRBV9|once|TRBD1
TGTGCCCGCAGCGGGGGACAGGGGGGACAAGAGACCCAGTACTTC
CARSGGQGGQETQYF
>TRBJ2-3|TRBV27|-|-
TGTGCCAGCCGGGGTAGTTTAAGCACAGATACGCAGTATTTT
CASRGSLSTDTQYF